A single sample is the source of the 7 T cell receptor beta chains below, sequenced in a study of shared clonotypes between healthy human individuals. The table came from immunoSEQ multiplex PCR; TCRdb's copy has only in-frame clones and leaves some out. This sample has approximately 330,000 clones, with 73% found just once. The sample taken for sequencing was memory CD4+ T cells sorted from blood. Subset: CD45RA-negative fraction. The receptors here all came from a man under 40 in good health.

This clone was observed a few times. The chain recombines TRBV5-1 with TRBJ2-1, with 9 bases matching TRBD1. The junction had 10 bases not matched to a gene; V was cut back by 4 bases and J by 5 bases. Germline CDR1 is SGHRS and CDR2 is YFSETQ. The CDR3 covers 16 residues. The CDR3 DNA reads TGCGCCAGCAGCCCCAATATCGGGACAGGGAACAATGAGCAGTTCTTC. Translation gives CASSPNIGTGNNEQFF.

The chain has TRBV7-3 and TRBJ2-5; TRBD1 matches at 7 bases. The CDR3 runs to 15 residues. Germline CDR1 SGHTA, CDR2 FQGTGA. Trimming took 5 bases from V and 5 from J; bases not matched to a gene: 11. In DNA, the CDR3 is TGTGCCAGCAGCGCCAACAGGGGTACGATGGAGACCCAGTACTTC. This gives the protein CASSANRGTMETQYF. Full variable domain (missing parts from reference TRBV7-3 and TRBJ2-5): GAGVSQTPSNKVTEKGKYVELRCDPISGHTALYWYRQSLGQGPEFLIYFQGTGAADDSGLPNDRFFAVRPEGSVSTLKIQRTERGDSAVYLCASSANRGTMETQYFGPGTRLLVL.

The J gene is TRBJ2-5, the V gene TRBV29-1; no firm D call. Germline assignment: CDR1 SQVTM and CDR2 ANQGSEA. There are 10 residues in the CDR3. Trimming pared 3 bases from V and 7 bases from J, leaving 6 bases between. CDR3 residues: CSVDSGTQYF. In DNA, the CDR3 is TGCAGCGTTGACAGTGGGACCCAGTACTTC.

The rearrangement uses TRBV27 and TRBJ2-1, with 15 positions matching TRBD2. Germline values: CDR1 MNHEY, CDR2 SMNVEV (reference sequence). J gave up 7 bases and V 5 bases, and 6 bases lay outside the gene matches. This CDR3 has 16 amino acids. In nucleotides, the CDR3 is TGTGCCAGCAGTATGGCCGGGACTAGCGGGAGGAATGAGCAGTTCTTC. Its translation is CASSMAGTSGRNEQFF.

V and J are TRBV6-1 and TRBJ2-7; 7 bases agree with TRBD1. With 5 bases clipped from V and 3 bases from J, the junction kept 4 bases outside the gene matches. This CDR3 has 13 amino acids. Germline values: CDR1 MNHNS, CDR2 SASEGT. This CDR3 reads CASSQGQFYEQYF. The CDR3 DNA follows: TGTGCCAGCAGTCAGGGACAGTTCTACGAGCAGTACTTC.

This chain links TRBV7-6 with TRBJ2-3, with unresolved D. The germline V and J ends were trimmed by 0 bases and 0 bases, with 10 bases remaining between them. The CDR3 has 16 amino acids. Germline V gene lookup returns CDR1 SGHVS and CDR2 FNYEAQ. DNA of the CDR3: TGTGCCAGCAGCTTAGCACGGGCATCTAGCACAGATACGCAGTATTTT. Its translation: CASSLARASSTDTQYF.

The chain uses TRBV6-1 and TRBJ2-7, with 7 bases aligning to TRBD2. Germline lookup yields CDR1 MNHNS and CDR2 SASEGT. Trimming took 2 bases from V and 2 from J; bases not matched to a gene: 0. The CDR3 has 13 amino acids. Here the CDR3 reads CASSETSAYEQYF. The CDR3 DNA is TGTGCCAGCAGTGAAACTAGCGCCTACGAGCAGTACTTC.